This is a list of T cell receptor beta chains from one sample in a study of T cell responses to AZD1222 COVID-19 vaccine. Clones were sequenced by immunoSEQ multiplex PCR, and TCRdb holds only the in-frame ones, with some missing. The sample includes roughly 140,000 clones, approximately 90% of them seen just once. The source was peripheral blood, collected 28 days after the second AZD1222 dose. These receptors were obtained from an adult who received the AZD1222 COVID-19 vaccine. CDR3s include the opening cysteine and the closing phenylalanine or tryptophan. A D gene is named only where the DNA matches it firmly. Part of the rows lack a size; the others show once, few, many or a class for expanded clones.

v_gene	abundance	d_gene	j_gene	CDR3nt	CDR3aa
TRBV18	.	.	TRBJ2-5	TGTGCCAGCTCACCTTACGTAGAAGAGACCCAGTACTTC	CASSPYVEETQYF
TRBV9	.	.	TRBJ1-2	TGTGCCAGCACGGCCGCCTATGGCTACACCTTC	CASTAAYGYTF
TRBV30	.	.	TRBJ1-2	TGTGCCTGGATGGGAGGATCGGGAGGCTACACCTTC	CAWMGGSGGYTF
TRBV29-1	.	TRBD2	TRBJ2-1	TGCAGCGTTATACCCCTAGCGGGGGGATACAATGAGCAGTTCTTC	CSVIPLAGGYNEQFF
TRBV2	.	TRBD1	TRBJ1-2	TGTGCCAGCAGTGATGACAGGGGTAACTATGGCTACACCTTC	CASSDDRGNYGYTF
TRBV9	.	TRBD2	TRBJ2-2	TGTGCCAGCAGCGTAAGATCCGGGACTAGCACCCCTGACACCGGGGAGCTGTTTTTT	CASSVRSGTSTPDTGELFF
TRBV11-2	.	.	TRBJ1-5	TGTGCCAGCAGCCCTACTGCGGGGGGCGGTCAGCCCCAGCATTTT	CASSPTAGGGQPQHF
TRBV27	.	.	TRBJ2-2	TGTGCCAGCAACCCTTCAGGCCCGGGACCCCAGCGTCCCGGGGAGCTGTTTTTT	CASNPSGPGPQRPGELFF
TRBV4-1	.	TRBD1	TRBJ2-3	TGCGCCAGCAGCCAAGTCGACAGGGTTGGTACAGATACGCAGTATTTT	CASSQVDRVGTDTQYF
TRBV30	once	.	TRBJ1-4	TGTGCCTGGAGTGTACTTACCCTGGGTGAAAAACTGTTTTTT	CAWSVLTLGEKLFF
TRBV10-3	.	.	TRBJ2-7	TGTGCCATCAGTGGAACAGGGCGGGGCTACGAGCAGTACTTC	CAISGTGRGYEQYF
TRBV19	.	TRBD2	TRBJ2-3	TGTGCCAGTAGTATAGCTCTCGCTAGCGGGAGCTTAAATACGCAGTATTTT	CASSIALASGSLNTQYF
TRBV5-1	.	.	TRBJ2-7	TGCGCCAGCAGCTCTAACCCCAGACTTGCAACCTACGAGCAGTACTTC	CASSSNPRLATYEQYF
TRBV9	once	.	TRBJ2-7	TGTGCCAGCAGCGTCAGAGAGGGCCTCGGGGCGGGAAGATCATACGAGCAGTACTTC	CASSVREGLGAGRSYEQYF
TRBV29-1	.	TRBD2	TRBJ2-1	TGCAGCGTTGGACTAGCGAGAGCAAATGAGCAGTTCTTC	CSVGLARANEQFF
TRBV30	.	.	TRBJ1-1	TGTGCCTGGAGTGTGGTCGGTACTGAAGCTTTCTTT	CAWSVVGTEAFF
TRBV6-5	.	TRBD2	TRBJ2-5	TGTGCCAGCTCGACTAGCGCAGGTCTAGAGACCCAGTACTTC	CASSTSAGLETQYF
TRBV19	.	.	TRBJ1-1	TGTGCCAGTAGTATCTACCATCGACAAAGGACCAATGAAGCTTTCTTT	CASSIYHRQRTNEAFF
TRBV28	.	.	TRBJ1-2	TGTGCCAGCAGTTCCGACAGGATCTATGGCTACACCTTC	CASSSDRIYGYTF
TRBV25-1	.	.	TRBJ2-3	TGTGCCAGCAGTGACTATACCACAGATACGCAGTATTTT	CASSDYTTDTQYF
TRBV6-5	.	.	TRBJ1-4	TGTGCCAGCAGTTACTCGGGTGCGGTGGCTGAAAAACTGTTTTTT	CASSYSGAVAEKLFF
TRBV6-4	once	TRBD2	TRBJ2-1	TGTGCCAGCAGTGACTCCGGGACTAGCGGGAGCAATGAGCAGTTCTTC	CASSDSGTSGSNEQFF
TRBV7-3	.	.	TRBJ2-1	TGTGCCAGCAGTCAAATCCGTGGGAGATCCAATGAGCAGTTCTTC	CASSQIRGRSNEQFF
TRBV5-5	.	.	TRBJ2-1	TGTGCCAGCAGCTTGGAGGATGATGAGCAGTTCTTC	CASSLEDDEQFF
TRBV28	.	.	TRBJ1-2	TGTGCCAGCAGTACCCCACAGGGTGGCTACACCTTC	CASSTPQGGYTF
TRBV7-9	.	.	TRBJ1-1	TGTGCCAGCAGCGCCAACCCCGGTGAGACCACTGAAGCTTTCTTT	CASSANPGETTEAFF
TRBV5-6	.	TRBD1	TRBJ1-2	TGTGCCAGCAGCTTGGAAGGGGGCTTCTATGGCTACACCTTC	CASSLEGGFYGYTF
TRBV6-5	.	.	TRBJ1-2	TGTGCCAGCAGTTACTCGGGGTTTGGGCCTTATGGCTACACCTTC	CASSYSGFGPYGYTF
TRBV5-4	.	.	TRBJ2-5	TGTGCCAGCAGCTTGAGTCTAGGGCTGAGGTACGGAGAGACCCAGTACTTC	CASSLSLGLRYGETQYF
TRBV7-2	.	.	TRBJ2-5	TGTGCCAGCAGCGGGCCCAGGGAGACCCAGTACTTC	CASSGPRETQYF
TRBV9	.	TRBD1	TRBJ1-4	TGTGCCAGCAGCGTTAAGGGGGCAGGGAGCGAAAAACTGTTTTTT	CASSVKGAGSEKLFF
TRBV30	once	.	TRBJ2-6	TGTGCCTGGAGTGTACTCAGGGGCACCCATAGGGGGGCCAACGTCCTGACTTTC	CAWSVLRGTHRGANVLTF
TRBV7-8	once	.	TRBJ1-2	TGTGCCAGCAGCTGGCGTGTCGGAGGGCAAGGTCAAGGCTACACCTTC	CASSWRVGGQGQGYTF
TRBV3-1/TRBV3-2	.	TRBD1	TRBJ1-2	TGTGCCAGCAGCCAAGAAAACAGGGGCCGCTATGGCTACACCTTC	CASSQENRGRYGYTF
TRBV9	.	.	TRBJ2-2	TGTGCCAGCAGCGTAGCTAGGTACACCGGGGAGCTGTTTTTT	CASSVARYTGELFF
TRBV12-3/TRBV12-4	once	.	TRBJ1-5	TGTGCCAGCAGTTTGGACCATCAGCCCCAGCATTTT	CASSLDHQPQHF
TRBV6-5	.	TRBD2	TRBJ2-1	TGTGCCAGCAGGGCGAGACTAGCGGGGTACAATGAGCAGTTCTTC	CASRARLAGYNEQFF
TRBV9	.	.	TRBJ2-2	TGTGCCAGCAGCGTAGGGTTCCACACCGGGGAGCTGTTTTTT	CASSVGFHTGELFF
TRBV2	once	.	TRBJ2-6	TGTGCCAGCATCCCTGGGGCCAACGTCCTGACTTTC	CASIPGANVLTF
TRBV9	.	TRBD1	TRBJ1-5	TGTGCCAGCAGCGTAGGGGGACAGAACAATCAGCCCCAGCATTTT	CASSVGGQNNQPQHF
TRBV4-1	.	.	TRBJ1-1	TGCGCCAGCAGCCACACAGGGATCACTGAAGCTTTCTTT	CASSHTGITEAFF
TRBV28	.	TRBD1	TRBJ1-1	TGTGCCAGCGGTTGGGCGGGACAGGGGTTGACAGGGGCTGAAGCTTTCTTT	CASGWAGQGLTGAEAFF
TRBV6-5	.	.	TRBJ2-7	TGTGCCAGCTCAACCCAGGGGACCCCCTCCTACGAGCAGTACTTC	CASSTQGTPSYEQYF
TRBV7-8	.	.	TRBJ2-3	TGTGCCAGCAGCTTAGCGCCGGCGGGGAAAAAAGATACGCAGTATTTT	CASSLAPAGKKDTQYF
TRBV6-1	.	.	TRBJ1-5	TGTGCCAGCAGTGAAAATCCGGAGGGCAATCAGCCCCAGCATTTT	CASSENPEGNQPQHF
TRBV28	.	.	TRBJ1-5	TGTGCCAGCAGGTTGGAGAGCACGAATCAGCCCCAGCATTTT	CASRLESTNQPQHF
TRBV3-1/TRBV3-2	.	.	TRBJ2-3	TGTGCCAGCAGCCAAGGCGGCTACGGCAGGGATACGCAGTATTTT	CASSQGGYGRDTQYF
TRBV19	.	.	TRBJ1-2	TGTGCCAGTAGTGATATTCCGGCGGACCCGATTTATGGCTACACCTTC	CASSDIPADPIYGYTF
TRBV28	.	.	TRBJ2-7	TGTGCCAGCATAGGTGTGGCCCTAACTACCTACGAGCAGTACTTC	CASIGVALTTYEQYF
TRBV3-1/TRBV3-2	once	.	TRBJ2-1	TGTGCCAGCAGCCAAGATAGAGGGGATTTATACAATGAGCAGTTCTTC	CASSQDRGDLYNEQFF
TRBV27	.	.	TRBJ1-3	TGTGCCAGCAGTGCCGCTGGGGGGCCGGGAAACACCATATATTTT	CASSAAGGPGNTIYF
TRBV7-9	.	.	TRBJ1-5	TGTGCCAGCAGCCCTAGTGTGGGGACATACAATCAGCCCCAGCATTTT	CASSPSVGTYNQPQHF